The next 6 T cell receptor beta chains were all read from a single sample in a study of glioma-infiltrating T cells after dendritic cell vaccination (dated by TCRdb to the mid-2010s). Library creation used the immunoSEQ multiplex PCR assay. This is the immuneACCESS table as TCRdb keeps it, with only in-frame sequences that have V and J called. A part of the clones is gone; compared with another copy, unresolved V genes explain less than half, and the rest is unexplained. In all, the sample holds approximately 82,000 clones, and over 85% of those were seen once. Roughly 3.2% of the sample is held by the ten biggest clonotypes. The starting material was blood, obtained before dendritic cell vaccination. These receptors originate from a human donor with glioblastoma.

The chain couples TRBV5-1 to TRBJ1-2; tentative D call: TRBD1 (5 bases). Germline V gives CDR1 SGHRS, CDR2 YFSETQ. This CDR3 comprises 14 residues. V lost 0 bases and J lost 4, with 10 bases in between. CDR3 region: CASSLDLTAYGYTF. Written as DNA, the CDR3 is TGCGCCAGCAGCTTGGACCTGACAGCCTATGGCTACACCTTC.

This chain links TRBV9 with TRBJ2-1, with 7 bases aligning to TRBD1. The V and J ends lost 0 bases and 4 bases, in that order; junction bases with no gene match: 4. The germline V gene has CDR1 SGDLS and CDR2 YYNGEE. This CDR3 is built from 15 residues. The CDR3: CASSVEGGKYNEQFF. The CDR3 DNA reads TGTGCCAGCAGCGTAGAAGGGGGCAAATACAATGAGCAGTTCTTC.

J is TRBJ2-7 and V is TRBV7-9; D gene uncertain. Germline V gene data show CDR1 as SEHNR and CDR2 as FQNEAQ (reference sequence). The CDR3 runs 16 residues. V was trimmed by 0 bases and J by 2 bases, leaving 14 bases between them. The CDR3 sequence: CASSLARGSSAYEQYF. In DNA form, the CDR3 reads TGTGCCAGCAGCTTAGCGCGCGGCAGTTCAGCCTACGAGCAGTACTTC.

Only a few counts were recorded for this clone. The chain's CDR3 is CASSLDTGAGNTIYF. DNA for the CDR3: TGCGCCAGCAGCTTGGATACAGGGGCTGGAAACACCATATATTTT. This chain links TRBV5-1 with TRBJ1-3; 7 bases align to TRBD1. The germline CDR1 and CDR2 sequences are SGHRS and YFSETQ. This CDR3 has 15 amino acids. V was clipped by 0 bases and J by 2 bases; unmatched bases: 2.

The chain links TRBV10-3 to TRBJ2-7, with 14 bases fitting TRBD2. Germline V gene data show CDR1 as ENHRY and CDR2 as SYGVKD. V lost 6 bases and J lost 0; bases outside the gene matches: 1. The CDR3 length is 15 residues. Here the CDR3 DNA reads TGTGCCATCAGGGGACTAGCGGGAGACTCCTACGAGCAGTACTTC. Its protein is CAIRGLAGDSYEQYF.

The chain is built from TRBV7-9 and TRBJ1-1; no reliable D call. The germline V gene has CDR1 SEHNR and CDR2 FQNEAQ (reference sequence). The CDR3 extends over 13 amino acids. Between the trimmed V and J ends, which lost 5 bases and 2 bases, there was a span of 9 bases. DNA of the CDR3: TGTGCCAGCAGCGTGACAAAAAACACTGAAGCTTTCTTT. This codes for CASSVTKNTEAFF.